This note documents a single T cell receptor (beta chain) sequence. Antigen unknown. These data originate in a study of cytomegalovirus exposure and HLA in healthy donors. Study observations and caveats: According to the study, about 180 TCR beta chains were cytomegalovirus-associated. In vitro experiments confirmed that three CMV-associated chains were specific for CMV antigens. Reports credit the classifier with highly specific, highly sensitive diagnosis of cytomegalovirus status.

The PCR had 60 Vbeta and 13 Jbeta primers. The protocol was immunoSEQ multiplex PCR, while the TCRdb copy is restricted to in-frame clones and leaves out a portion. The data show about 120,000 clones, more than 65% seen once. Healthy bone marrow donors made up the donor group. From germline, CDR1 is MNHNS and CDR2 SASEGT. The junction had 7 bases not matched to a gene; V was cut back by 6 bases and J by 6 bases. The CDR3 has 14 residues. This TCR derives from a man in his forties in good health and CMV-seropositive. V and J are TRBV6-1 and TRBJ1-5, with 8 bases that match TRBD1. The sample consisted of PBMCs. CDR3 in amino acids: CASRQGVEGQPQHF. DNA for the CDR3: TGTGCCAGCAGACAGGGGGTAGAGGGTCAGCCCCAGCATTTT.